These 13 T cell receptor beta chains share one sample of origin, sequenced in a study of graft-versus-host responses after intestinal transplantation. Sequenced by immunoSEQ multiplex PCR; TCRdb stores in-frame clones only, minus some. Of some 110,000 clones in the sample, roughly 87% were seen once. These TCRs are of unknown antigen specificity. This specimen consisted of unstimulated CD4+ T cells sorted from spleen or lymph node cells, obtained before intestinal transplant. The receptor set was obtained from a human donor who received an intestinal transplant.

The rearrangement links TRBV6-1 to TRBJ2-7; D is uncertain. The V end was cut by 5 bases, the J end by 1 base, with 12 bases between. The CDR3 has 14 amino acids. Germline CDR1 is MNHNS and CDR2 is SASEGT. CDR3 residues: CASSLRKQSYEQYF. The CDR3 DNA reads as TGTGCCAGCAGTCTCAGGAAACAATCCTACGAGCAGTACTTC.

This chain connects TRBV2 to TRBJ2-3; 12 bases are shared with TRBD2. Germline values: CDR1 SNHLY, CDR2 FYNNEI. After removal of 6 bases from V and 1 base from J, the junction contained 23 bases not matched to a gene. This CDR3 region has 22 residues. DNA of the CDR3: TGTGCCAGCAGCTACAGGACTAGCGGGAAGGATGGGCAAAAAGGCCGCACAGATACGCAGTATTTT. Protein: CASSYRTSGKDGQKGRTDTQYF.

To note about this clone: One end of the junction varies from germline; a read error may be responsible. The gene calls are TRBV16 and TRBJ1-2; tentatively, D is TRBD1 (5 bases). Germline CDR1 KGHSY, CDR2 FQNENV. This CDR3 has 13 amino acids. The CDR3 is CASSQSGTTVGSF. CDR3 coding DNA: TGTGCCAGCAGCCAATCCGGGACTACGGTAGGGTCGTTC.

The rearrangement uses TRBV19 and TRBJ1-5; TRBD1 might be the D (6 bases). V was trimmed by 6 bases and J by 5 bases, leaving 20 bases between them. CDR1 is LNHDA and CDR2 is SQIVND in the germline V gene (reference sequence). This CDR3 is 16 amino acids long. CDR3 in DNA: TGTGCCAGTAGCACGCTCGCACGGGGGGCCCATCAGCCCCAGCATTTT. It encodes CASSTLARGAHQPQHF.

The chain combines TRBV29-1 with TRBJ2-2; 8 nucleotides line up with TRBD2. The CDR3 runs 13 residues. The germline V gene has CDR1 SQVTM and CDR2 ANQGSEA. V lost 7 bases and J lost 5; bases outside the gene matches: 6. CDR3 DNA sequence: TGCAGCGCCGGGAGGGCCCGGACCGGGGAGCTGTTTTTT. Translation: CSAGRARTGELFF.

The V and J genes are TRBV6-5 and TRBJ2-2; D is unresolved. Germline V CDR1 and CDR2: MNHEY, SVGAGI. V was clipped by 0 bases and J by 6 bases, with 11 bases between them. The CDR3 contains 15 residues. CDR3 region: CASSYSLTDAGELFF. Written as DNA, the CDR3 is TGTGCCAGCAGTTACTCTCTAACCGACGCCGGGGAGCTGTTTTTT.

The chain employs TRBV6-1 and TRBJ1-5; weak D call: TRBD1 (6 bases). The CDR3 has 13 residues. The germline V gene encodes CDR1 MNHNS and CDR2 SASEGT. V was shortened by 6 bases and J by 3 bases, with 9 bases between the two germline ends. CDR3 amino acids: CASRGGFNQPQHF. CDR3 DNA sequence: TGTGCCAGCAGAGGGGGGTTCAATCAGCCCCAGCATTTT.

The chain employs TRBV12-5 and TRBJ1-2; a weak D match, TRBD1 (6 bases). The germline V and J ends were trimmed by 5 bases and 4 bases, with 17 bases remaining between them. Per germline, CDR1 LGHNT and CDR2 FRNRAP. This CDR3 is built from 15 residues. CDR3 protein: CASGGGNREIYGYTF. The DNA of the CDR3 is TGTGCTAGTGGTGGGGGAAACAGGGAGATCTATGGCTACACCTTC.

The CDR3 protein is CASSSTGENTGELFF. The CDR3 nucleotides read TGCGCCAGCAGCTCGACAGGGGAGAACACCGGGGAGCTGTTTTTT. This chain joins TRBV5-1 and TRBJ2-2; 8 bases are a match to TRBD1. Germline trimming cut 3 bases from V and 1 base from J; bases unmatched to any gene: 2. The CDR3 extends over 15 amino acids. Germline V gene sequence: CDR1 SGHRS, CDR2 YFSETQ.

The chain combines TRBV4-1 with TRBJ2-5; TRBD2 agrees at 13 bases. Germline CDR1 MGHRA, CDR2 YSYEKL. V trimming: 2 bases; J trimming: 2 bases; junction bases outside the gene matches: 2. The CDR3 spans 16 residues. CDR3 loop: CASSQTTSGGQETQYF. CDR3 nucleotide sequence: TGCGCCAGCAGCCAAACGACTAGCGGGGGGCAAGAGACCCAGTACTTC.

This clone was observed a single time. V gene TRBV5-1 combines with J gene TRBJ2-1; 8 nucleotides align to TRBD1. V shed 0 bases, J shed 5 bases, and the junction held 4 bases outside the gene matches. CDR3 length: 15 amino acids. The germline CDR1 and CDR2 sequences are SGHRS and YFSETQ. The CDR3 reads CASSLGQGAHNEQFF. Here the CDR3 DNA reads TGCGCCAGCAGCTTGGGGCAGGGGGCTCACAATGAGCAGTTCTTC.

The CDR3 region is CASSLAGTSRPGELFF. For the CDR3, the DNA is TGTGCCAGCAGCTTAGCGGGGACGAGCAGGCCCGGGGAGCTGTTTTTT. V usage is TRBV11-3 and J usage is TRBJ2-2, with D perhaps TRBD1 or TRBD2 (5 bases each). Per germline, CDR1 SGHNT and CDR2 YENEEA. The CDR3 is made up of 16 amino acids. V was pared by 1 base and J by 6 bases, with 15 bases between. The full variable domain, completed using reference TRBV11-3 and TRBJ2-2, is EAGVVQSPRYKIIEKKQPVAFWCNPISGHNTLYWYLQNLGQGPELLIRYENEEAVDDSQLPKDRFSAERLKGVDSTLKIQPAELGDSAVYLCASSLAGTSRPGELFFGEGSRLTVL.

The chain uses TRBV5-1 and TRBJ1-1, with a weak D call TRBD1 (6 bases). CDR1 and CDR2 from the germline V gene are SGHRS and YFSETQ. The CDR3 loop spans 14 amino acids. Trimming took 2 bases from V and 2 from J, leaving 10 bases between them. CDR3 sequence: CASSFGGRNTEAFF. The CDR3, as DNA: TGCGCCAGCAGCTTCGGGGGGCGCAACACTGAAGCTTTCTTT.